This TCR beta chain was sequenced during a study of T cell changes during pregnancy in multiple sclerosis. There are 16 residues in the CDR3. Germline V gene data show CDR1 as SGHTA and CDR2 as FQGNSA. V lost 3 bases, J lost 7 bases, and 11 bases stayed unmatched. Sequencing used immunoSEQ multiplex PCR; TCRdb keeps in-frame clones, though not all of them. The table lists 85,000 to 100,000 clones, approximately 92% of them singletons. The specimen was peripheral blood, collected in the first trimester of pregnancy. The clonotype was recovered from a female donor with multiple sclerosis, enrolled in a pregnancy study. This rearrangement joins TRBV7-2 to TRBJ2-1; TRBD2 aligns across 8 bases. The CDR3 sequence is CASSFLPGTRVNEQFF. The CDR3 coding sequence is TGTGCCAGCAGCTTCCTCCCCGGGACTAGGGTGAATGAGCAGTTCTTC.